This T cell receptor (beta chain) was observed in a study of response to subunit inactivated influenza vaccine. Study-level findings and limits: The authors proposed limited new T cell recruitment per seasonal influenza vaccination.

From the RT-PCR reads, TCRdb called clonotypes with MiXCR, one entry per CDR3 protein. The table has hundreds of thousands of distinct CDR3 sequences, around 25% seen once. Germline loops: CDR1 SGHVS, CDR2 FQNEAQ. Trimming took off 2 bases at V and 5 bases at J, with 16 bases between the two ends. The CDR3 length is 15 residues. Turning to this clonotype: Its antigen is unidentified.

The material sequenced was CD4+ T cells sorted from PBMCs, taken approximately 5 days after vaccination. V and J are TRBV7-8 and TRBJ2-7, with D possibly matching TRBD1 (5 bases). The sequence was obtained from a man between 45 and 60 years old who received an inactivated influenza vaccine. The CDR3 loop reads CASSLWLQGGDEQYF. CDR3 DNA: TGTGCCAGCAGCTTATGGCTGCAGGGTGGCGACGAGCAGTACTTC. The full variable domain, rest sourced from reference TRBV7-8 and TRBJ2-7, is GAGVSQSPRYKVAKRGQDVALRCDPISGHVSLFWYQQALGQGPEFLTYFQNEAQLDKSGLPSDRFFAERPEGSVSTLKIQRTQQEDSAVYLCASSLWLQGGDEQYFGPGTRLTVT.